The TCR beta chain described here comes from a study of prognosis after radiotherapy for stage I lung cancer. About the research overall: Roughly 5 patients had oligometastatic NSCLC after surgical resection of the primary tumor, and about 15 had newly diagnosed primary stage I lung tumors. Radiotherapy was SBRT in 3 to 5 fractions with a biologically effective dose of at least 100 Gy.

The genomic DNA TCR beta CDR3 region underwent two rounds of multiplex PCR. TRBV and TRBJ genes each had their own specific primers in first-round PCR. Each CDR3 protein gets one entry after TCRdb re-called the multiplex PCR reads with MiXCR. The repertoire holds about 51,000 distinct CDR3 sequences, with approximately 30% as singletons. CDR3 size: 14 residues. From germline, CDR1 is MNHEY and CDR2 SVGEGT. With 10 bases removed from V and 7 bases from J, the gap between germline ends came to 20 bases. The sequence was obtained from a donor aged 50 or older with non-small cell lung cancer. The chain carries TRBV6-2 or TRBV6-3 and TRBJ1-5, with D tentatively TRBD1 (6 bases). Sequenced here: PBMCs, sampled before or after stereotactic body radiation therapy (not recorded which). The CDR3 protein is CANIRLNREQPQHF. The CDR3 nucleotides are TGTGCCAACATCCGATTGAACAGGGAGCAGCCCCAGCATTTT.